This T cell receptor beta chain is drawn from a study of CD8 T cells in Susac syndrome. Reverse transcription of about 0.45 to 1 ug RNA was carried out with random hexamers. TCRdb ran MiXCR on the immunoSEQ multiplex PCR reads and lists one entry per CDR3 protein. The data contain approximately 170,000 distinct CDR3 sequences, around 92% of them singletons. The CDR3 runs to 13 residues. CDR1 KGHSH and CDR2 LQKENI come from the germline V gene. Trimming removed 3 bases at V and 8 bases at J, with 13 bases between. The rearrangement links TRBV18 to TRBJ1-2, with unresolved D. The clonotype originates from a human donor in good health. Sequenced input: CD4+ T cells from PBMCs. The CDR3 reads CASSPAGRMGYTF. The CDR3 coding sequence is TGTGCCAGCTCACCGGCGGGGAGGATGGGCTACACCTTC.